The rows below give T cell receptor beta chains drawn from one sample of a study of blood T cell repertoires in COVID-19. Assay used: immunoSEQ multiplex PCR; TCRdb lists only in-frame clones, some missing. The top ten clones hold 1.4% to 1.5% of a sample with about 430,000 clones, about 88% of them seen once. The sequenced sample consisted of PBMCs or T cells enriched from blood (not recorded which). These receptors came from a woman younger than 35 who had been exposed to COVID-19. The CDR3 runs from the conserved cysteine through the conserved F or W. D genes are given only for firm matches. Rows give clone size only sometimes, using once, few, many, or a class for an expanded clone.

-	TRBV28	TRBJ2-7	-	15	TGTGCCAGCAGGCAACGGACGGGGGAATCCTACGAGCAGTACTTC	CASRQRTGESYEQYF
once	TRBV9	TRBJ1-2	TRBD1	13	TGTGCCAGCAGCGGGACAGGTAACTATGGCTACACCTTC	CASSGTGNYGYTF
-	TRBV28	TRBJ2-5	TRBD1	15	TGTGCCAGCAGTTTATTCAGGGGGCTAAGGGAGACCCAGTACTTC	CASSLFRGLRETQYF
-	TRBV15	TRBJ2-7	-	15	TGTGCCACCAGCAGAGATAGTCAGTGGGGGGACGAGCAGTACTTC	CATSRDSQWGDEQYF
-	TRBV6-2/TRBV6-3	TRBJ2-5	TRBD2	16	TGTGCCAGCAGCCCCAACTGGGGAGGGCCTCAAGAGACCCAGTACTTC	CASSPNWGGPQETQYF
-	TRBV28	TRBJ1-1	TRBD1	15	TGTGCCAGCAGTCCCCCCGACAGGGCGTCGGCTGAAGCTTTCTTT	CASSPPDRASAEAFF
-	TRBV29-1	TRBJ2-1	-	14	TGCAGCGCCGCGGCGGAGGCGAGTTACAATGAGCAGTTCTTC	CSAAAEASYNEQFF
-	TRBV27	TRBJ1-4	-	15	TGTGCCAGCAGTTCAAGACAGACACCGAATGAAAAACTGTTTTTT	CASSSRQTPNEKLFF
-	TRBV7-2	TRBJ2-3	-	15	TGTGCCAGCAGCCTCAAGATGGGCTACACAGATACGCAGTATTTT	CASSLKMGYTDTQYF
-	TRBV6-5	TRBJ2-7	-	14	TGTGCCAGCAGTTTGAACCGAATCTCCGGCGAGCAGTACTTC	CASSLNRISGEQYF
-	TRBV28	TRBJ2-2	TRBD2	16	TGTGCCAGCAGTGAACTAGCGGGAGGTAACACCGGGGAGCTGTTTTTT	CASSELAGGNTGELFF
-	TRBV3-1/TRBV3-2	TRBJ1-4	-	15	TGTGCCAGCAGCCGCGGGGCCATAACTAATGAAAAACTGTTTTTT	CASSRGAITNEKLFF
-	TRBV6-5	TRBJ1-6	-	15	TGTGCCAGCAGTTACTCGCAGGGTTATAATTCACCCCTCCACTTT	CASSYSQGYNSPLHF
-	TRBV2	TRBJ2-3	-	15	TGTGCCAGCAGTGCACGACAGGGAGGCGTAAATACGCAGTATTTT	CASSARQGGVNTQYF
-	TRBV28	TRBJ2-7	TRBD1	15	TGTGCCAGCAGTTTCCTGACAGGGGGCCCTTACGAGCAGTACTTC	CASSFLTGGPYEQYF
-	TRBV11-1	TRBJ2-7	TRBD1	15	TGTGCCAGCAGCTTAGGACAGGGGTCTATCTACGAGCAGTACTTC	CASSLGQGSIYEQYF
-	TRBV21-1	TRBJ2-7	-	17	TGTGCCAGCAGCAAAGCCCTAGCGGGCGCTAGGGTTTACGAGCAGTACTTC	CASSKALAGARVYEQYF
once	TRBV11-2	TRBJ2-1	TRBD2	16	TGTGCCAGCAGCTTACTAGCGGGGGCTCTGAACAATGAGCAGTTCTTC	CASSLLAGALNNEQFF
-	TRBV10-2	TRBJ2-1	TRBD1	18	TGCGCCAGCAGTGGGACAGGGGGCAAAGGGGGCTCCTACAATGAGCAGTTCTTC	CASSGTGGKGGSYNEQFF
-	TRBV4-2	TRBJ2-1	-	15	TGTGCCAGCAGCCAAGATAGCGGAATTTCCAATGAGCAGTTCTTC	CASSQDSGISNEQFF
-	TRBV11-2	TRBJ2-7	TRBD1	15	TGTGCCAGCAGCTTATGGGACAGGGGACCCAGGGAGCAGTACTTC	CASSLWDRGPREQYF
-	TRBV3-1/TRBV3-2	TRBJ2-7	-	15	TGTGCCAGCAGCCAGGGACTTAGCGGAGCCTACGAGCAGTACTTC	CASSQGLSGAYEQYF